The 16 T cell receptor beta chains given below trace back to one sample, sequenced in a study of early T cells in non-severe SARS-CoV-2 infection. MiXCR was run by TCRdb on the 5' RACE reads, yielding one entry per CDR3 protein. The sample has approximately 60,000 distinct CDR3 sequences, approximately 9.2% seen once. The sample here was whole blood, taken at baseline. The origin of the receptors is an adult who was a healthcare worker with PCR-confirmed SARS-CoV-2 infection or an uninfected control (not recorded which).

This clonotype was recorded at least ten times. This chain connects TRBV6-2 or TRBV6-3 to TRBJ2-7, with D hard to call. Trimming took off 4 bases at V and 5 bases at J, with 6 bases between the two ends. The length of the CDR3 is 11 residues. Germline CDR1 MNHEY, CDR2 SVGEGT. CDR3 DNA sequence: TGTGCCAGCAGTTCCGGACACGAGCAGTACTTC. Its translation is CASSSGHEQYF.

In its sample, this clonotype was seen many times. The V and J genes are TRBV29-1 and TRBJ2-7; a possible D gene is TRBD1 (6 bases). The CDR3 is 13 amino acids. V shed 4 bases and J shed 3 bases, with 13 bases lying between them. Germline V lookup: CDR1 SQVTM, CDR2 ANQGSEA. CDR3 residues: CSVVQGPYYEQYF. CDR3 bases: TGCAGCGTTGTACAGGGACCCTACTACGAGCAGTACTTC.

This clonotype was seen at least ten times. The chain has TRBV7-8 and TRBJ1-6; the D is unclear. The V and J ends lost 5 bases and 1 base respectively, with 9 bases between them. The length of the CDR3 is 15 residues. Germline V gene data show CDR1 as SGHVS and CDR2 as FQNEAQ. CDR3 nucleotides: TGTGCCAGCAGCCCCGTGGGATCCTATAATTCACCCCTCCACTTT. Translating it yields CASSPVGSYNSPLHF. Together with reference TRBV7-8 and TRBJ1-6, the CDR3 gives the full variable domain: GAGVSQSPRYKVAKRGQDVALRCDPISGHVSLFWYQQALGQGPEFLTYFQNEAQLDKSGLPSDRFFAERPEGSVSTLKIQRTQQEDSAVYLCASSPVGSYNSPLHFGNGTRLTVT.

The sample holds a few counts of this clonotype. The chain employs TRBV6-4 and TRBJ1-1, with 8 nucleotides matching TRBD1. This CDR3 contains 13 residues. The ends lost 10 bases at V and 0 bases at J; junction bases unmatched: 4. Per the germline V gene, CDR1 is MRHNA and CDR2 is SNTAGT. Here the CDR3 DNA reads TGTGCCATACCGGACAGGGTGAACACTGAAGCTTTCTTT. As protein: CAIPDRVNTEAFF.

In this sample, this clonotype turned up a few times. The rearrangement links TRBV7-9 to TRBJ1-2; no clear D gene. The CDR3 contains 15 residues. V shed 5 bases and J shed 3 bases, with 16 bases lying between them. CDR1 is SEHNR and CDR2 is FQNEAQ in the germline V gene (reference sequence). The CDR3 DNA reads TGTGCCAGCAGCCCCTGGCCCCGGGGTGACTATGGCTACACCTTC. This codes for CASSPWPRGDYGYTF.

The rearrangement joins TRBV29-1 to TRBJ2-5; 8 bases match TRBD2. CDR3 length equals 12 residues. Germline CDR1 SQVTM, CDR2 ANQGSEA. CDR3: CSTLGGAETQYF. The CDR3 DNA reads TGCAGTACTCTCGGGGGGGCTGAGACCCAGTACTTC. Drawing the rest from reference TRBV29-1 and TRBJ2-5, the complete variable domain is SAVISQKPSRDICQRGTSLTIQCQVDSQVTMMFWYRQQPGQSLTLIATANQGSEATYESGFVIDKFPISRPNLTFSTLTVSNMSPEDSSIYLCSTLGGAETQYFGPGTRLLVL.

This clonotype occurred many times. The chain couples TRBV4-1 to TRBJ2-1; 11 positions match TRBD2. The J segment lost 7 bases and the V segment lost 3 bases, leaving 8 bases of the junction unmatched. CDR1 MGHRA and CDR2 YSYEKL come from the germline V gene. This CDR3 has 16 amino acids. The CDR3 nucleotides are TGCGCCAGCAGCCAGCCACTAGCGGGAGTAAGTAATGAGCAGTTCTTC. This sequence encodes CASSQPLAGVSNEQFF.

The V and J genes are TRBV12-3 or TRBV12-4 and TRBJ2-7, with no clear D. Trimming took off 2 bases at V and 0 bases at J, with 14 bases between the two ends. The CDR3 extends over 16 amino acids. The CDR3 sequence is CASSLPRLTGSYEQYF. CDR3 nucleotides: TGTGCCAGCAGTTTACCCAGACTGACGGGCTCCTACGAGCAGTACTTC.

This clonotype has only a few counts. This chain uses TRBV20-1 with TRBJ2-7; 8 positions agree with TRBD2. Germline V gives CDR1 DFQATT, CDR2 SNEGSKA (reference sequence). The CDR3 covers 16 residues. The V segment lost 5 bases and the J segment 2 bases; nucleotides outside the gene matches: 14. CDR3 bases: TGCAGTGCTTCGGGACTAGATCACTCTACTACCTACGAGCAGTACTTC. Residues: CSASGLDHSTTYEQYF.

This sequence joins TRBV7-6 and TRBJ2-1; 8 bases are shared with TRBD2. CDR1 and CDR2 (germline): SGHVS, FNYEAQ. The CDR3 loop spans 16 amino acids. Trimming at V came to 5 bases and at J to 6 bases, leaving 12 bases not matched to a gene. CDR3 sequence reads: CASSTPTSAGGNEQFF. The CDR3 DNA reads TGTGCCAGCAGCACGCCGACTAGCGCGGGGGGCAATGAGCAGTTCTTC.

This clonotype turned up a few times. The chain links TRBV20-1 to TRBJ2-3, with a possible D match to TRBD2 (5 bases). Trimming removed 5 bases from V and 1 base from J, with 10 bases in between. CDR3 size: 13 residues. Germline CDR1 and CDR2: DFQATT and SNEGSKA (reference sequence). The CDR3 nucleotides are TGCAGTGCTCGGGGTGGTGGCACAGATACGCAGTATTTT. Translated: CSARGGGTDTQYF.

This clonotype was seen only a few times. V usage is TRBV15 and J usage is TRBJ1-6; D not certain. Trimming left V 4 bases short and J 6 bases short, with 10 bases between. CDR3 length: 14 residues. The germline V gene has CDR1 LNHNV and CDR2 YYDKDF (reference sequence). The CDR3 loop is CATSKGVSNSPLHF. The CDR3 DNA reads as TGTGCCACCAGCAAGGGTGTATCTAATTCACCCCTCCACTTT.

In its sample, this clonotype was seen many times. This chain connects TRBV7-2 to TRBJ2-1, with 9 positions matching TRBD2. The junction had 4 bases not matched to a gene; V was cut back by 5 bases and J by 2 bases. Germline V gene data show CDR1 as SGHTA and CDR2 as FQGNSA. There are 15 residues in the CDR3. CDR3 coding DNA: TGTGCCAGCAGCCCTGGGACTAGCACCTACAATGAGCAGTTCTTC. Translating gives CASSPGTSTYNEQFF.

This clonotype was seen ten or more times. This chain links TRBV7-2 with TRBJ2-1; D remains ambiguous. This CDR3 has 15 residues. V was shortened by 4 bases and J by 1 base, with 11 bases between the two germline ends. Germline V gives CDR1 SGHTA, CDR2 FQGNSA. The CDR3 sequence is CASSSAGESYNEQFF. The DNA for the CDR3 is TGTGCCAGCAGCTCCGCAGGTGAATCCTACAATGAGCAGTTCTTC.

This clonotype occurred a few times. DNA of the CDR3: TGTGCCAGCAGTTCGGCCTCTGGGGCCAACGTCCTGACTTTC. It specifies CASSSASGANVLTF. J is TRBJ2-6 and V is TRBV12-3 or TRBV12-4; D is unresolved. Deletions cut 4 bases from V and 0 bases from J, with 4 bases between. CDR3 length: 14 residues.

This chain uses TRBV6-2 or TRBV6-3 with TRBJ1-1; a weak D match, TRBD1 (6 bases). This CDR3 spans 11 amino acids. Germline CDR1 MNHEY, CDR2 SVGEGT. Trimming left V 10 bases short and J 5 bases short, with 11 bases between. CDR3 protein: CATGQPTEAFF. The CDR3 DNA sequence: TGTGCCACCGGACAGCCTACTGAAGCTTTCTTT.